The rows below give T cell receptor beta chains drawn from one sample of a study of identical twins. MiXCR was run by TCRdb on the 5' RACE reads, yielding one entry per CDR3 protein. The sample shows about 920,000 distinct CDR3 sequences, about 12% of them seen only once. The same specimen was also included in a second study, on yellow fever vaccine responses in identical twins.

Sequenced sample: PBMCs. The receptors shown here come from a young woman in good health. Each CDR3 is given with its conserved first and last residue. Fields, in order: V gene, J gene, clone size, D gene, CDR3 DNA, CDR3 protein. D genes are given only for firm matches. Size tells how often a clone was seen (once, few, many) or the class of an expanded clone, and some rows leave it out.

v_call: TRBV12-3/TRBV12-4; j_call: TRBJ2-3; clone_size: -; d_call: -; cdr3_nt: TGTGCCAGCAACCCCAGGGGGGCCACAGATACGCAGTATTTT; cdr3_aa: CASNPRGATDTQYF
v_call: TRBV10-3; j_call: TRBJ2-1; clone_size: few; d_call: TRBD1; cdr3_nt: TGTGCCATCAGTGTCCTCGGGACAGGGTCCTACAATGAGCAGTTCTTC; cdr3_aa: CAISVLGTGSYNEQFF
v_call: TRBV6-1; j_call: TRBJ2-2; clone_size: few; d_call: -; cdr3_nt: TGTGCCAGCACCCCCGCTCCACCGAACGCCGGGGAGCTGTTTTTT; cdr3_aa: CASTPAPPNAGELFF
v_call: TRBV13; j_call: TRBJ2-5; clone_size: many; d_call: TRBD2; cdr3_nt: TGTGCCAGCAGCAGCGGACTAGGCAAAGAGACCCAGTACTTC; cdr3_aa: CASSSGLGKETQYF
v_call: TRBV12-5; j_call: TRBJ2-1; clone_size: few; d_call: -; cdr3_nt: TGTGCTAGTGGTTTGGTACATAAGTCTGGTGGGGGTGAGCAGTTCTTC; cdr3_aa: CASGLVHKSGGGEQFF
v_call: TRBV5-1; j_call: TRBJ2-1; clone_size: -; d_call: TRBD2; cdr3_nt: TGCGCCAGCAGCCTCGACCTACTAGCGGGATTGTACAATGAGCAGTTCTTC; cdr3_aa: CASSLDLLAGLYNEQFF
v_call: TRBV7-2; j_call: TRBJ2-1; clone_size: -; d_call: -; cdr3_nt: TGTGCCAGCAGCTTAGGGGGGGTTATCTACAATGAGCAGTTCTTC; cdr3_aa: CASSLGGVIYNEQFF
v_call: TRBV5-1; j_call: TRBJ2-5; clone_size: -; d_call: TRBD1; cdr3_nt: TGCGCCAGCAGCTTGGAACAGGGGTCAAAGACCCAGTACTTC; cdr3_aa: CASSLEQGSKTQYF
v_call: TRBV3-1; j_call: TRBJ2-1; clone_size: -; d_call: -; cdr3_nt: TGTGCCAGCAGCCACGGAAGGGGCAGTGAGCAGTTCTTC; cdr3_aa: CASSHGRGSEQFF
v_call: TRBV7-2; j_call: TRBJ2-2; clone_size: -; d_call: TRBD2; cdr3_nt: TGTGCCAGCAGCCCCACTAGCGGGGTGCACCGGGAGCTGTTTTTT; cdr3_aa: CASSPTSGVHRELFF
v_call: TRBV3-1; j_call: TRBJ2-2; clone_size: many; d_call: -; cdr3_nt: TGTGCCAGCAGCCAAGAATATGTCGGGGTCACCGGGGAGCTGTTTTTT; cdr3_aa: CASSQEYVGVTGELFF
v_call: TRBV15; j_call: TRBJ1-1; clone_size: -; d_call: -; cdr3_nt: TGTGCCACCAGCAGAGATCGACGGGTAAACACTGAAGCTTTCTTT; cdr3_aa: CATSRDRRVNTEAFF
v_call: TRBV7-9; j_call: TRBJ2-3; clone_size: few; d_call: TRBD2; cdr3_nt: TGTGCCAGCAGTTCAAGCGGGAGGAGCGCAGATACGCAGTATTTT; cdr3_aa: CASSSSGRSADTQYF
v_call: TRBV6-1; j_call: TRBJ2-3; clone_size: -; d_call: -; cdr3_nt: TGTGTAGTCGGGATGGGGGGCACAGATACGCAGTATTTT; cdr3_aa: CVVGMGGTDTQYF
v_call: TRBV12-3/TRBV12-4; j_call: TRBJ2-1; clone_size: few; d_call: TRBD1; cdr3_nt: TGTGCCAGCAGTATGGACAGGGGGAATGAGCAGTTCTTC; cdr3_aa: CASSMDRGNEQFF
v_call: TRBV4-1; j_call: TRBJ1-4; clone_size: -; d_call: -; cdr3_nt: TGCGCCAGCAGCCAGGCTCACGGAGGGGAAAAACTGTTTTTT; cdr3_aa: CASSQAHGGEKLFF
v_call: TRBV5-1; j_call: TRBJ2-1; clone_size: few; d_call: -; cdr3_nt: TGCGCCAGCAGCCCTAACGGCGCCTCCTACAATGAGCAGTTCTTC; cdr3_aa: CASSPNGASYNEQFF
v_call: TRBV12-3/TRBV12-4; j_call: TRBJ1-2; clone_size: -; d_call: -; cdr3_nt: TGTGCCAGCAGTTTCCGCCAGGGTGGCTATGGCTACACCTTC; cdr3_aa: CASSFRQGGYGYTF
v_call: TRBV5-1; j_call: TRBJ1-1; clone_size: many; d_call: -; cdr3_nt: TGCGCCAGCAGCTTGGTCACAGGGAACACTGAAGCTTTCTTT; cdr3_aa: CASSLVTGNTEAFF
v_call: TRBV29-1; j_call: TRBJ2-2; clone_size: -; d_call: -; cdr3_nt: TGCAGCGTGGGCCCGGACAGAACGGCGAACACCGGGGAGCTGTTTTTT; cdr3_aa: CSVGPDRTANTGELFF
v_call: TRBV7-9; j_call: TRBJ2-1; clone_size: few; d_call: -; cdr3_nt: TGTGCCAGCAGCCCGACTTGGAGTACCGACAATGAGCAGTTCTTC; cdr3_aa: CASSPTWSTDNEQFF
v_call: TRBV5-1; j_call: TRBJ2-1; clone_size: few; d_call: -; cdr3_nt: TGCGCCAGCAGCTTGGGGGGTAGCGCGACCTACAATGAGCAGTTCTTC; cdr3_aa: CASSLGGSATYNEQFF
v_call: TRBV19; j_call: TRBJ2-1; clone_size: -; d_call: TRBD1; cdr3_nt: TGTGCCAGTAGTATTAGGGCGAAGGGGGCTTTCTACAATGAGCAGTTCTTC; cdr3_aa: CASSIRAKGAFYNEQFF